The sequence of this T cell receptor (beta chain) was determined in a study of lymphopenia after photon versus proton radiotherapy. Germline V lookup: CDR1 PRHDT, CDR2 FYEKMQ (reference sequence). J gave up 7 bases and V 5 bases, and 2 bases lay outside the gene matches. CDR3 size: 12 residues. Assay: immunoSEQ multiplex PCR; the TCRdb copy retains only in-frame clones and omits some. The sample consists of 52,000 or so clones, 80% to 95% of them appearing once. Study conclusions and caveats: Oligoclonal CD8+ Temra expansion after nadir drove photon patients' diversity drop.

Concerning this clone itself: Its antigen remains unknown.

The rearrangement joins TRBV13 to TRBJ2-1; the match to TRBD2 covers 7 bases. This specimen consisted of peripheral blood, obtained from a patient treated with photon-based radiotherapy. This TCR derives from a woman in her 40s with cholangiocarcinoma. In nucleotides, the CDR3 is TGTGCCAGCAGCCGGACTAGGAATGAGCAGTTCTTC. Translating gives CASSRTRNEQFF. The variable domain in full, with the rest retrieved from reference TRBV13 and TRBJ2-1, is AAGVIQSPRHLIKEKRETATLKCYPIPRHDTVYWYQQGPGQDPQFLISFYEKMQSDKGSIPDRFSAQQFSDYHSELNMSSLELGDSALYFCASSRTRNEQFFGPGTRLTVL.